The 3 T cell receptor beta chains listed next were all sequenced from one sample in a study of a mutant IDH1 vaccine in newly diagnosed glioma. Described time point: baseline, week 1 (first vaccination visit). Treatment here: pre-vaccination baseline after standard-of-care therapy. This table comes from immunoSEQ multiplex PCR, and its TCRdb copy is limited to in-frame clones, with some not included. This table has about 34,000 clones, more than 70% appearing once. This material consisted of peripheral blood mononuclear cells (PBMCs), taken from a glioma patient treated with radiotherapy, temozolomide or both. The receptor set was obtained from a man aged 45 to 65 with glioma. Some clones in this sample may be carry-over from other donors' samples.

The chain carries TRBV9 and TRBJ1-2, with D unresolved. This CDR3 is 14 amino acids long. Per germline, CDR1 SGDLS and CDR2 YYNGEE. Trimming stripped 0 bases from V and 2 bases from J, with 8 bases between. The CDR3 protein is CASSVGVVNYGYTF. The CDR3 bases are TGTGCCAGCAGCGTAGGGGTTGTCAACTATGGCTACACCTTC.

The chain uses TRBV7-3 and TRBJ2-7; D is possibly TRBD1 or TRBD2 (5 bases each). CDR3 length equals 12 residues. Germline V gives CDR1 SGHTA, CDR2 FQGTGA. V shed 6 bases and J shed 7 bases, with 13 bases lying between them. Here the CDR3 DNA reads TGTGCCAGCAGTTTTTTGGGGGAGGAGCAGTACTTC. It is translated as CASSFLGEEQYF.

This clone is medium-sized by share. The chain is built from TRBV19 and TRBJ1-1; the D gene is possibly TRBD1 (5 bases). CDR3 length: 12 residues. Trimming pared 8 bases from V and 3 bases from J, leaving 10 bases between. CDR1 LNHDA and CDR2 SQIVND come from the germline V gene (reference sequence). CDR3 DNA: TGTGCCAGTCGGGTGGGGGACACTGAAGCTTTCTTT. This encodes CASRVGDTEAFF. Full variable domain (outside the CDR3, taken from reference TRBV19 and TRBJ1-1): DGGITQSPKYLFRKEGQNVTLSCEQNLNHDAMYWYRQDPGQGLRLIYYSQIVNDFQKGDIAEGYSVSREKKESFPLTVTSAQKNPTAFYLCASRVGDTEAFFGQGTRLTVV.